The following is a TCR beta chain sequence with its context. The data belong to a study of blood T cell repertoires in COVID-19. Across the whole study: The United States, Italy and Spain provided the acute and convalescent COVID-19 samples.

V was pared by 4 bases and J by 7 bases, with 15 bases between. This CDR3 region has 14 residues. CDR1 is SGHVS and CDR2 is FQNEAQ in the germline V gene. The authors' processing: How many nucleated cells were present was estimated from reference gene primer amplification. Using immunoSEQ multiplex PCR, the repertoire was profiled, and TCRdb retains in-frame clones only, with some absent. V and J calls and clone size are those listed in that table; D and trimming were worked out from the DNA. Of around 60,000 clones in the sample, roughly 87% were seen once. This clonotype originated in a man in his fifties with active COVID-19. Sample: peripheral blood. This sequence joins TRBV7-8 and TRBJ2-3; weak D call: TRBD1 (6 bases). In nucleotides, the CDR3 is TGTGCCAGCAGCTCAGCAGGGGTGGGAAATACGCAGTATTTT. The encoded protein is CASSSAGVGNTQYF. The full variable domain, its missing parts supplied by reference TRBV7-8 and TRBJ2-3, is GAGVSQSPRYKVAKRGQDVALRCDPISGHVSLFWYQQALGQGPEFLTYFQNEAQLDKSGLPSDRFFAERPEGSVSTLKIQRTQQEDSAVYLCASSSAGVGNTQYFGPGTRLTVL.